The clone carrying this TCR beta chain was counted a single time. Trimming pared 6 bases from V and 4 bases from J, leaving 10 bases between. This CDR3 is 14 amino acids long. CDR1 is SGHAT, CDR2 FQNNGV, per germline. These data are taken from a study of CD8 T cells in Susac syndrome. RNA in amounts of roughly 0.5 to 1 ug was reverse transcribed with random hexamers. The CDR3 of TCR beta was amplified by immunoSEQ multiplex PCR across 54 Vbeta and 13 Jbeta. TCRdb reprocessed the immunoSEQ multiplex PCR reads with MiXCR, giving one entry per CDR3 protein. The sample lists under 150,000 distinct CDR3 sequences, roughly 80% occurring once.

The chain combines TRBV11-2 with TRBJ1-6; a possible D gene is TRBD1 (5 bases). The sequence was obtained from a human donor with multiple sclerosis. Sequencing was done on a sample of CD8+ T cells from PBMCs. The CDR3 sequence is CASSAGAYNSPLHF. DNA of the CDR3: TGTGCCAGCAGTGCCGGGGCTTATAATTCACCCCTCCACTTT.